The source of this T cell receptor beta chain is a study of cytomegalovirus exposure and HLA in healthy donors. Primers included in the PCR were 60 Vbeta and 13 Jbeta primers. Repertoires were generated with immunoSEQ multiplex PCR, while TCRdb's copy carries only in-frame clones and drops some. The sample gives about 200,000 clones, 65% to 85% of which show up once; roughly 3% is in the top ten. This clone was counted a few times. Its antigen is unidentified. Whole-study findings and limits: Accurate prediction of HLA-A and HLA-B alleles (for most subjects) was reportedly achieved from TCR beta sequences.

Deletions cut 2 bases from V and 2 bases from J, with 9 bases between. The germline gives CDR1 SNHLY, CDR2 FYNNEI. This CDR3 has 14 residues. This TCR came from a woman aged 25 to 45 in good health and CMV-seronegative. The specimen was PBMCs. This chain connects TRBV2 to TRBJ2-5, with D tentatively TRBD1 (6 bases). The CDR3 DNA reads TGTGCCAGCAGTGAAAACAGGGATCAAGAGACCCAGTACTTC. Its protein is CASSENRDQETQYF.